A single sample gave rise to the 6 T cell receptor beta chains below, sequenced in a study of lymphopenia after photon versus proton radiotherapy. Repertoires were generated with immunoSEQ multiplex PCR, while TCRdb's copy carries only in-frame clones and drops some. There are about 6,100 clones in the sample; approximately 93% occur only once, and around 10% lies in the top ten. The sample in question was peripheral blood, obtained from a patient treated with photon-based radiotherapy. These receptors were obtained from a man between 60 and 70 years old with cholangiocarcinoma.

The CDR3, as DNA: TGTGCCAGCAGTGAACTTAGCGAGCAGTACTTC. Translated: CASSELSEQYF. The chain uses TRBV2 and TRBJ2-7; D gene ambiguous. Germline-derived CDR1 and CDR2 are SNHLY and FYNNEI. The CDR3 spans 11 residues. The ends were cut back, 2 bases at V and 6 bases at J, with 5 bases in the middle.

This clone was recorded once. This sequence joins TRBV27 and TRBJ2-7; TRBD2 matches 9 bases. CDR1 is MNHEY and CDR2 is SMNVEV in the germline V gene (reference sequence). V shed 4 bases, J shed 7 bases, and the junction held 17 bases outside the gene matches. The length of the CDR3 is 17 residues. Written as DNA, the CDR3 is TGTGCCAGCAGTTCTTTAGCGGGAGACGTTACTACGGGGGAGCAGTACTTC. Translation gives CASSSLAGDVTTGEQYF.

V usage is TRBV6-6 and J usage is TRBJ2-3; 11 bases map to TRBD2. CDR1 and CDR2 (germline): MNHNY, SVGAGI (reference sequence). J lost 4 bases, V lost 5 bases, and 8 bases had no gene match. This CDR3 has 16 residues. CDR3 sequence (DNA): TGTGCCAGCAGTCACCCACTAGCGGGAGTTCCAGATACGCAGTATTTT. The encoded protein is CASSHPLAGVPDTQYF.

This chain joins TRBV9 and TRBJ2-2; a weak D match, TRBD1 (6 bases). Germline CDR1 and CDR2: SGDLS and YYNGEE. The CDR3 is made up of 16 amino acids. V lost 2 bases and J lost 8, with 19 bases in between. The CDR3 nucleotides are TGTGCCAGCAGCGTTTTGGGGACAATTGGATCTGGGGAGCTGTTTTTT. Its protein is CASSVLGTIGSGELFF.

The chain couples TRBV5-1 to TRBJ2-7, with D tentatively TRBD1 (6 bases). Trimming stripped 2 bases from V and 0 bases from J, with 15 bases between. CDR1 is SGHRS and CDR2 is YFSETQ in the germline V gene. The length of the CDR3 is 16 residues. The CDR3: CASSFFVTGSSYEQYF. The CDR3 DNA follows: TGCGCCAGCAGCTTTTTTGTGACAGGCAGCTCCTACGAGCAGTACTTC.

CDR3 protein: CASSMGRTGQGPPLGANVLTF. The CDR3 DNA follows: TGTGCCAGTAGTATGGGGCGGACGGGGCAGGGGCCCCCCCTTGGGGCCAACGTCCTGACTTTC. This chain connects TRBV19 to TRBJ2-6, with D possibly matching TRBD1 (6 bases). There are 21 residues in the CDR3. CDR1 and CDR2 (germline): LNHDA, SQIVND (reference sequence). V lost 3 bases and J 3 bases, leaving 27 bases between the germline ends.